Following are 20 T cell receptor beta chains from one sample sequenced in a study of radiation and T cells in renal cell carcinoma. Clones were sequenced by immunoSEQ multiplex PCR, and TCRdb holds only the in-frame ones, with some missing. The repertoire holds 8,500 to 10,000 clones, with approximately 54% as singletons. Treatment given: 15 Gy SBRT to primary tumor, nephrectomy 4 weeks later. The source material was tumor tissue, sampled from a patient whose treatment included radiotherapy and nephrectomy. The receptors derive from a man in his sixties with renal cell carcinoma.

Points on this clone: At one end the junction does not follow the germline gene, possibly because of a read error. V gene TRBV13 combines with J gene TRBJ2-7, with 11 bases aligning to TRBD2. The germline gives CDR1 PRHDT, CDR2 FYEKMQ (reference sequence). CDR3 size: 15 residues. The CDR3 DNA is TGTGCCAGCAGTTTAGCGGGAGGGCTATTCTACGAGCAGTACTTC. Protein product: CASSLAGGLFYEQYF.

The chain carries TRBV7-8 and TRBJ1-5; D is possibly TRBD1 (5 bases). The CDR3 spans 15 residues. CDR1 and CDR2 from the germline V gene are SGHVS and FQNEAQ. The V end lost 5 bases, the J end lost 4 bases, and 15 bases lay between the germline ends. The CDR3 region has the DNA TGTGCCAGCAGCGACAGAGACCGGGGTAATCAGCCCCAGCATTTT. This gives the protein CASSDRDRGNQPQHF.

CDR3 nucleotide sequence: TGTGCCAGCACCCCCCCCAGGGGCGGGGACACTGAAGCTTTCTTT. This encodes CASTPPRGGDTEAFF. The chain combines TRBV6-1 with TRBJ1-1, with D tentatively TRBD1 (6 bases). The CDR3 totals 15 residues. Germline V lookup: CDR1 MNHNS, CDR2 SASEGT. Trimming shortened V by 7 bases and J by 3 bases, and 18 bases separated the two germline ends.

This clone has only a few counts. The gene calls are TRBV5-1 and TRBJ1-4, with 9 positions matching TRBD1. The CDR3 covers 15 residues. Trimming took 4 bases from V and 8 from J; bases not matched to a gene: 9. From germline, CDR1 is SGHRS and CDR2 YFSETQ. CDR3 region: CASSPRSGTGEKLFF. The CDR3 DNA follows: TGCGCCAGCAGCCCCCGCTCCGGGACAGGGGAAAAACTGTTTTTT.

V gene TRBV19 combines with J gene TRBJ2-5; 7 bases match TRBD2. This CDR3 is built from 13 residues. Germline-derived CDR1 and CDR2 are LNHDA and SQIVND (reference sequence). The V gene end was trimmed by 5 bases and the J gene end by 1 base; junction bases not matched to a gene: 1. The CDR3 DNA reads TGTGCCAGTAGTGCTAGCGGCCAAGAGACCCAGTACTTC. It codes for CASSASGQETQYF.

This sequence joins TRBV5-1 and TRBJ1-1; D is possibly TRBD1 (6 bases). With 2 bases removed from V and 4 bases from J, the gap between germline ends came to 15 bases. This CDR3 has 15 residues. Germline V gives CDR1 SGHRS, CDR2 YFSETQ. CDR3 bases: TGCGCCAGCAGCTTCCGAACAGGGCTGGGCACTGAAGCTTTCTTT. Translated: CASSFRTGLGTEAFF.

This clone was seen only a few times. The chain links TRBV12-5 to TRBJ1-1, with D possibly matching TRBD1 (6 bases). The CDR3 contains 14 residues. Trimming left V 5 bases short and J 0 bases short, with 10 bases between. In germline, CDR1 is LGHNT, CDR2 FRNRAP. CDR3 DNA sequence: TGTGCTAGTGGTCCGGGGGCGATGAACACTGAAGCTTTCTTT. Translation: CASGPGAMNTEAFF. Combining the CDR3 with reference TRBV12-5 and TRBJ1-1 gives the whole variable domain DARVTQTPRHKVTEMGQEVTMRCQPILGHNTVFWYRQTMMQGLELLAYFRNRAPLDDSGMPKDRFSAEMPDATLATLKIQPSEPRDSAVYFCASGPGAMNTEAFFGQGTRLTVV.

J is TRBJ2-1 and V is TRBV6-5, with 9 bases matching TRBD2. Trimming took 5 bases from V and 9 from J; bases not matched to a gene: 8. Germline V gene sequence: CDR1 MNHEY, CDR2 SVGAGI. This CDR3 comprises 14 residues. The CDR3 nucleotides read TGTGCCAGCAGTGCCGGGACTAGCCCGTCTGAGCAGTTCTTC. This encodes CASSAGTSPSEQFF.

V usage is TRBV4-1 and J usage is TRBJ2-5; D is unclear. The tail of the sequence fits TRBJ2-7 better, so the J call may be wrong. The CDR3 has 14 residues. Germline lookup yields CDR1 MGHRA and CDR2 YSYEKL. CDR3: CASAVGAHSYEQYF. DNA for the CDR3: TGCGCCAGCGCCGTCGGTGCCCACTCCTACGAGCAGTACTTC.

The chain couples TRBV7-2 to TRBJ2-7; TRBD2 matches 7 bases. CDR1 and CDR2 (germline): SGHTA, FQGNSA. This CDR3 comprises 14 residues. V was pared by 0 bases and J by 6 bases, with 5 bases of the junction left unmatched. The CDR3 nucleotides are TGTGCCAGCAGCTTAGCGGGAGGGCCCGCCGAGCAGTACTTC. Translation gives CASSLAGGPAEQYF. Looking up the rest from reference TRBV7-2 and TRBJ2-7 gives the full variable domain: GAGVSQSPSNKVTEKGKDVELRCDPISGHTALYWYRQSLGQGLEFLIYFQGNSAPDKSGLPSDRFSAERTGGSVSTLTIQRTQQEDSAVYLCASSLAGGPAEQYFGPGTRLTVT.

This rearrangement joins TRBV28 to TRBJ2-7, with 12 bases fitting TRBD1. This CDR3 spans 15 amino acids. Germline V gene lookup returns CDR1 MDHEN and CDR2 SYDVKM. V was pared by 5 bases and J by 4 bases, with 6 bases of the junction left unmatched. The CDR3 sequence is CASSKGQGAPYEQYF. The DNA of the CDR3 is TGTGCCAGCAGTAAGGGACAGGGGGCGCCGTACGAGCAGTACTTC.

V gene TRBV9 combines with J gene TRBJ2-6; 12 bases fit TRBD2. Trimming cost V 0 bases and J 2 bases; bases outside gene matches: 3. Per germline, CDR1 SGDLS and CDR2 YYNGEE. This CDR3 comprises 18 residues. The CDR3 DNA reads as TGTGCCAGCAGCGTAGGGCTAGCGGGAGGGCCTGGGGCCAACGTCCTGACTTTC. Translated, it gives CASSVGLAGGPGANVLTF.

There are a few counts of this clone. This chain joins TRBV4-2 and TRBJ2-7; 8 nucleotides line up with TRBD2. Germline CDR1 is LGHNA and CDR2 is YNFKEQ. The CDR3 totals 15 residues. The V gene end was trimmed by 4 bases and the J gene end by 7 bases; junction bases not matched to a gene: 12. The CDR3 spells CASSPLGSGGVEQYF. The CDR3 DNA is TGTGCCAGCAGCCCCCTTGGGAGCGGGGGCGTGGAGCAGTACTTC.

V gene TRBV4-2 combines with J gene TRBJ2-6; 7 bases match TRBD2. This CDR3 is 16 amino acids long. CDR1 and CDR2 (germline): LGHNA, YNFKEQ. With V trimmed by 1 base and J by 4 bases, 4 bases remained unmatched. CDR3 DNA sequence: TGTGCCAGCAGCCAAGGGGAGGGGAGCGGGGCCAACGTCCTGACTTTC. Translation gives CASSQGEGSGANVLTF.

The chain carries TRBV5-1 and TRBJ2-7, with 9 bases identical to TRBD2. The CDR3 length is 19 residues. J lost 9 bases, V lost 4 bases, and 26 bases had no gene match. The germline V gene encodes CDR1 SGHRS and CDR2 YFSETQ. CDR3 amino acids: CASSPRGVAGALHLRVQYF. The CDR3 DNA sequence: TGCGCCAGCAGCCCAAGGGGGGTAGCGGGAGCCCTACACCTACGAGTGCAGTACTTC.

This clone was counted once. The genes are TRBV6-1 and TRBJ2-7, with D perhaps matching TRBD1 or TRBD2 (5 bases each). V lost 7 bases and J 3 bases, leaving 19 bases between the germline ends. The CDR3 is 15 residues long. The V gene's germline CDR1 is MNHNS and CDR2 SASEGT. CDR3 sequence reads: CASKSPHGAVYEQYF. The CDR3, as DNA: TGTGCCAGCAAGTCACCCCACGGGGCCGTCTACGAGCAGTACTTC.

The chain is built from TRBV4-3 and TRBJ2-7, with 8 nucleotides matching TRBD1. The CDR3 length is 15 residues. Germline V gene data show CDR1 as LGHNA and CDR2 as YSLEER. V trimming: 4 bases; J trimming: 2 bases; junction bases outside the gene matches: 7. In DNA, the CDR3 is TGCGCCAGCAGCCGCGCTGCGGGACAGGCCTACGAGCAGTACTTC. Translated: CASSRAAGQAYEQYF.

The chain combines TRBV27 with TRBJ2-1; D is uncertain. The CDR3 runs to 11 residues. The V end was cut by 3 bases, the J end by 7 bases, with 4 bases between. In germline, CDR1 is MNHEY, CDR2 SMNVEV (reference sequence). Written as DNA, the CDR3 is TGTGCCAGCAGTTTTTCGAATGAGCAGTTCTTC. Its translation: CASSFSNEQFF.

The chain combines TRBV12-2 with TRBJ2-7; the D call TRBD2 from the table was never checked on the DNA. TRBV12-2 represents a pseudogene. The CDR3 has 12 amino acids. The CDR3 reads CASRLATNEQYF. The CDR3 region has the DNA TGTGCAAGTCGCTTAGCGACTAACGAGCAGTACTTC.

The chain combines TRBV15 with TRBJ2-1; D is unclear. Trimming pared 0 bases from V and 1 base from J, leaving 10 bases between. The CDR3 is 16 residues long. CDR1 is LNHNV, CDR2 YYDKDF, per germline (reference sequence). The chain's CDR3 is CATSRDLGASYNEQFF. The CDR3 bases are TGTGCCACCAGCAGAGATCTTGGCGCTTCCTACAATGAGCAGTTCTTC. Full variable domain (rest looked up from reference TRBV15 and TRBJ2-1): DAMVIQNPRYQVTQFGKPVTLSCSQTLNHNVMYWYQQKSSQAPKLLFHYYDKDFNNEADTPDNFQSRRPNTSFCFLDIRSPGLGDTAMYLCATSRDLGASYNEQFFGPGTRLTVL.